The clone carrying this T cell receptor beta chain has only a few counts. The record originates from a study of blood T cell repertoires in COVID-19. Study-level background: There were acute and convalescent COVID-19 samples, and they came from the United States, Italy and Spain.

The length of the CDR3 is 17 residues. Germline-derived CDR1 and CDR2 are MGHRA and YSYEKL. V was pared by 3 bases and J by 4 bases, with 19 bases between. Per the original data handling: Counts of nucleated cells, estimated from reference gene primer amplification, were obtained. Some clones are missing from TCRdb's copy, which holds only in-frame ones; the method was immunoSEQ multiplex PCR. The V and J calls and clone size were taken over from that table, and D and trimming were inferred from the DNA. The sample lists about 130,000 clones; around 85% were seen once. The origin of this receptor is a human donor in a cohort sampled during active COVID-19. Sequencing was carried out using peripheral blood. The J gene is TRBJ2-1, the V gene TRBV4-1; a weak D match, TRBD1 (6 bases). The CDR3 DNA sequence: TGCGCCAGCAGCCATTCAACCAGGGTAGGGGGTTACAATGAGCAGTTCTTC. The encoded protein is CASSHSTRVGGYNEQFF.